A single sample gave rise to the 9 T cell receptor beta chains below, sequenced in a study of T cell responses to AZD1222 COVID-19 vaccine. The method was immunoSEQ multiplex PCR; TCRdb's version includes in-frame clones alone and lacks a portion of them. The sample yields 90,000 to 120,000 clones, around 91% seen once. The source was peripheral blood, collected on day 0 of AZD1222 vaccination. These TCRs come from an adult in good health.

The chain combines TRBV6-4 with TRBJ2-3, with D perhaps being TRBD1 or TRBD2 (5 bases each). The CDR3 has 16 residues. Trimming took off 5 bases at V and 4 bases at J, with 19 bases between the two ends. The V gene's germline CDR1 is MRHNA and CDR2 SNTAGT. CDR3 residues: CASSPRGVKGPDTQYF. Written as DNA, the CDR3 is TGTGCCAGCAGTCCCCGAGGGGTGAAGGGGCCAGATACGCAGTATTTT.

V gene TRBV6-1 combines with J gene TRBJ1-5; D unclear. V was cut by 6 bases and J by 7 bases, with 13 bases left in between. Germline CDR1 MNHNS, CDR2 SASEGT. The CDR3 has 13 amino acids. The CDR3 DNA reads as TGTGCCAGCAGCCCCCGAGGTGAACAGCCCCAGCATTTT. Its translation is CASSPRGEQPQHF.

A note on this clone: Other DNA sequences in the sample encode the same CDR3. The CDR3: CASSLRGNTEAFF. The CDR3 bases are TGTGCCAGCAGTTTAAGAGGGAACACTGAAGCTTTCTTT. The chain couples TRBV12-3 or TRBV12-4 to TRBJ1-1, with D unclear. The V end lost 2 bases, the J end lost 1 base, and 5 bases lay between the germline ends. The CDR3 covers 13 residues.

The chain is built from TRBV14 and TRBJ2-7, with TRBD1 matching 9 bases. With V trimmed by 4 bases and J by 0 bases, 22 bases remained unmatched. Germline lookup yields CDR1 SGHDN and CDR2 FVKESK. The CDR3 runs to 21 residues. The CDR3 DNA is TGTGCCAGCAGCCCGTATTTTAACCGGGACAGGGTTTGGTCTGTCTCCTACGAGCAGTACTTC. Protein: CASSPYFNRDRVWSVSYEQYF. Full variable domain (outside the CDR3, taken from reference TRBV14 and TRBJ2-7): EAGVTQFPSHSVIEKGQTVTLRCDPISGHDNLYWYRRVMGKEIKFLLHFVKESKQDESGMPNNRFLAERTGGTYSTLKVQPAELEDSGVYFCASSPYFNRDRVWSVSYEQYFGPGTRLTVT.

The V and J genes are TRBV19 and TRBJ2-7; D is perhaps TRBD1 (6 bases). V lost 6 bases and J lost 6, with 18 bases in between. The CDR3 extends over 14 amino acids. Germline values: CDR1 LNHDA, CDR2 SQIVND (reference sequence). CDR3 in amino acids: CASRPNTGIGEQYF. In DNA form, the CDR3 reads TGTGCCAGTAGACCGAATACAGGGATAGGCGAGCAGTACTTC.

In DNA form, the CDR3 reads TGTGCCAGCAGGCCAGGGGGGGGACAACTAAACTATGGCTACACCTTC. It codes for CASRPGGGQLNYGYTF. The genes are TRBV28 and TRBJ1-2; TRBD1 aligns across 7 bases. Germline V gene data show CDR1 as MDHEN and CDR2 as SYDVKM. The CDR3 runs to 16 residues. V shed 6 bases, J shed 2 bases, and the junction held 12 bases outside the gene matches.

The J gene is TRBJ1-2, the V gene TRBV30; D is possibly TRBD1 (6 bases). This CDR3 is 14 amino acids long. With 0 bases removed from V and 2 bases from J, the gap between germline ends came to 10 bases. Germline values: CDR1 GTSNPN, CDR2 SVGIG (reference sequence). CDR3 loop: CAWSVTGINYGYTF. Written as DNA, the CDR3 is TGTGCCTGGAGTGTCACAGGGATCAACTATGGCTACACCTTC.

The rearrangement joins TRBV25-1 to TRBJ1-4; TRBD1 agrees at 7 bases. There are 16 residues in the CDR3. Germline-derived CDR1 and CDR2 are MGHDK and SYGVNS. V shed 4 bases, J shed 3 bases, and the junction held 8 bases outside the gene matches. CDR3 DNA sequence: TGTGCCAGCAGTGCAGGACAGGCCCTGGCTAATGAAAAACTGTTTTTT. This codes for CASSAGQALANEKLFF.

The rearrangement joins TRBV10-3 to TRBJ1-4; no clear D gene. V gave up 0 bases and J gave up 0 bases, with 5 bases separating them. The germline gives CDR1 ENHRY, CDR2 SYGVKD. The CDR3 contains 15 residues. The CDR3 spells CAISESRATNEKLFF. CDR3 DNA sequence: TGTGCCATCAGTGAGTCTCGAGCAACTAATGAAAAACTGTTTTTT.